This TCR beta chain is drawn from a study of blood T cell repertoires in COVID-19. Study as a whole: There were acute and convalescent COVID-19 samples, and they came from the United States, Italy and Spain. The cDNA or gDNA used as material had been derived from T cells, B-cell-depleted T cells, or PBMCs.

Seattle's cohort entered during active infection and was followed longitudinally. Original processing notes: Amplified reference gene primers provided the basis for estimating nucleated cell counts. The assay was immunoSEQ multiplex PCR, and TCRdb's table has in-frame clones only and misses some. The D gene and trimming were derived from the DNA, and the V and J assignments and clone size from that table. Counted here are roughly 200,000 clones, about 80% occurring once; the ten biggest clones make up roughly 7.1%. There are 16 residues in the CDR3. Losses at the gene ends were 3 bases for V and 5 bases for J; bases not matched to a gene: 7. The germline V gene encodes CDR1 MDHEN and CDR2 SYDVKM.

The sequencing input was peripheral blood. This chain joins TRBV28 and TRBJ1-3; TRBD1 matches 10 bases. The TCR sequence derives from an older woman with COVID-19, enrolled during active disease. CDR3 sequence (DNA): TGTGCCAGCAGTTTCGGAAGACAGGGGGCCAGAAACACCATATATTTT. Its translation: CASSFGRQGARNTIYF.